This T cell receptor (beta chain) was sequenced in a study of shared clonotypes between healthy human individuals. Replicate PCRs from sorted subsets contained 200 ng DNA, which is 29,000 or so T cell genomes. Here immunoSEQ multiplex PCR was the method, and the copy in TCRdb shows in-frame clones only, minus some. The table includes around 650,000 clones, 95% to 97% detected once. Regarding this clone: What it binds is unknown.

Study-wide points: Sorted-subset samples were not fully sequenced, rarefaction indicated.

The CDR3 has 16 residues. Germline CDR1 reads MGHRA; CDR2 reads YSYEKL. J gave up 7 bases and V 5 bases, and 9 bases lay outside the gene matches. In the naive CD8 group, cells lacked CD45RO and were positively selected for CCR7, so terminally differentiated effector memory CD45RA+ cells were left out. This receptor was taken from a woman aged 25 to 39 in good health. The specimen sequenced was naive CD8+ T cells sorted from blood. The chain uses TRBV4-1 and TRBJ2-2; 11 positions match TRBD2. The CDR3 DNA sequence: TGCGCCAGCAGCAGAAATAGCGGGAGGGCCTTCGGGGAGCTGTTTTTT. Translated, it gives CASSRNSGRAFGELFF.